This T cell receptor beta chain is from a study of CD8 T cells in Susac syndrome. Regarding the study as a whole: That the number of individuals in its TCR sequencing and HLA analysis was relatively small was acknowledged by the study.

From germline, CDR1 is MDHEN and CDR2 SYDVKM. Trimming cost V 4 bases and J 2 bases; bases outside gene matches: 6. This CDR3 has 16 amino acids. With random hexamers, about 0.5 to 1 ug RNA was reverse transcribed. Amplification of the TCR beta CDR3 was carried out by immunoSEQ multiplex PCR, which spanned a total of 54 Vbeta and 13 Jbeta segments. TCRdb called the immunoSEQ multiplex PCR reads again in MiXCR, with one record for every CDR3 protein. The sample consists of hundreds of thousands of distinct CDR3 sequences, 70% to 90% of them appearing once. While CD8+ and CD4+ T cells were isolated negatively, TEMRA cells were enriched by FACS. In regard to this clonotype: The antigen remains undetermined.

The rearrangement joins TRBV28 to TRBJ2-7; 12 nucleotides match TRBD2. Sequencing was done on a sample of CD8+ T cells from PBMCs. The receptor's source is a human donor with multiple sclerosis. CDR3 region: CASSSPRTSGAYEQYF. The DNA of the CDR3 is TGTGCCAGCAGTTCTCCCCGGACTAGCGGGGCCTACGAGCAGTACTTC. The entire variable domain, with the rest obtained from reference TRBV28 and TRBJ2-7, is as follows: DVKVTQSSRYLVKRTGEKVFLECVQDMDHENMFWYRQDPGLGLRLIYFSYDVKMKEKGDIPEGYSVSREKKERFSLILESASTNQTSMYLCASSSPRTSGAYEQYFGPGTRLTVT.